This T cell receptor beta chain stems from a study of blood T cell repertoires in COVID-19. The protocol was immunoSEQ multiplex PCR, while the TCRdb copy is restricted to in-frame clones and leaves out a portion. The sample holds 150,000 or so clones, more than 75% seen once. The sequencing input was peripheral blood. This clonotype was sampled from an elderly man with acute or convalescent COVID-19.

In nucleotides, the CDR3 is TGCGCCAGCAGGCGGGGTGCTATTAACACTGAAGCTTTCTTT. Encoded protein: CASRRGAINTEAFF. This chain links TRBV5-1 with TRBJ1-1; no clear D gene. The V gene lost 5 bases and the J gene lost 2 bases, with 13 bases spanning the gap. This CDR3 spans 14 amino acids. Germline V gene sequence: CDR1 SGHRS, CDR2 YFSETQ.